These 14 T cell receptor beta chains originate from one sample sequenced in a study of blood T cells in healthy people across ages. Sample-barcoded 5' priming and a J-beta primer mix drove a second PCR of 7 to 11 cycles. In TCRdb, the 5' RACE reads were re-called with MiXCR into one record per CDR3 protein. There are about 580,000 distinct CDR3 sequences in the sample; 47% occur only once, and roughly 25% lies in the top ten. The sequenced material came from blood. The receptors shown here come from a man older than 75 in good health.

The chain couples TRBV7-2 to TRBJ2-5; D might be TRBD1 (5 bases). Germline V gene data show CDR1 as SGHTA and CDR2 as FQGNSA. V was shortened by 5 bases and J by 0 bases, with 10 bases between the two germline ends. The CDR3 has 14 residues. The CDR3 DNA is TGTGCCAGCAGCCCAGACAGCTACCAAGAGACCCAGTACTTC. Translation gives CASSPDSYQETQYF. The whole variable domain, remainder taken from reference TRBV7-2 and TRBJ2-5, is GAGVSQSPSNKVTEKGKDVELRCDPISGHTALYWYRQSLGQGLEFLIYFQGNSAPDKSGLPSDRFSAERTGGSVSTLTIQRTQQEDSAVYLCASSPDSYQETQYFGPGTRLLVL.

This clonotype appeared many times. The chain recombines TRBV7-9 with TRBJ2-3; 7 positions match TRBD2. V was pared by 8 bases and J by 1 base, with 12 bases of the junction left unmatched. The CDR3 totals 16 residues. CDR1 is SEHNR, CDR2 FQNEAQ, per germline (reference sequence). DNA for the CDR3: TGTGCCAGCGGCCCAATATGGCGGGAGCGCACAGATACGCAGTATTTT. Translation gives CASGPIWRERTDTQYF. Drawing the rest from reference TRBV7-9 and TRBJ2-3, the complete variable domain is DTGVSQNPRHKITKRGQNVTFRCDPISEHNRLYWYRQTLGQGPEFLTYFQNEAQLEKSRLLSDRFSAERPKGSFSTLEIQRTEQGDSAMYLCASGPIWRERTDTQYFGPGTRLTVL.

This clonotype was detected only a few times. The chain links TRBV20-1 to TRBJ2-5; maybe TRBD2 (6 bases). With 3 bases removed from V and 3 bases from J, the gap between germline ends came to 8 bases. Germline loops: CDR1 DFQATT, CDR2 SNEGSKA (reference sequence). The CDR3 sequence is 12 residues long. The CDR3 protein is CSASGREETQYF. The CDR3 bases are TGCAGTGCTAGCGGGAGAGAAGAGACCCAGTACTTC.

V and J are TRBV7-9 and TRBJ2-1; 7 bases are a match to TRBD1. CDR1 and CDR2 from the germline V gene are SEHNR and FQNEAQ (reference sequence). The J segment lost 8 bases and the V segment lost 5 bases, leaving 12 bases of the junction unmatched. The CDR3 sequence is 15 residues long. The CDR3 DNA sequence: TGTGCCAGCAGCCTTATTGGGGACAGACGCGATGAGCAGTTCTTC. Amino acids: CASSLIGDRRDEQFF.

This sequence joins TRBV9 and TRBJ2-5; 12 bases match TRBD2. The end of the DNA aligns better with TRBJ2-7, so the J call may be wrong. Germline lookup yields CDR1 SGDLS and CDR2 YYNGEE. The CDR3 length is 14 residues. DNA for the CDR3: TGTGCCAGCAGCCTGGGACTAGCGGGTCGCGAGCAGTACTTC. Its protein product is CASSLGLAGREQYF.

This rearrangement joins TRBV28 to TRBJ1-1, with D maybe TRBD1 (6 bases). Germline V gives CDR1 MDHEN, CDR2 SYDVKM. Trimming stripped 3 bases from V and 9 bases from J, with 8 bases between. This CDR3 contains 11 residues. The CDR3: CASSFRDKAFF. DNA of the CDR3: TGTGCCAGCAGTTTCCGGGACAAAGCTTTCTTT. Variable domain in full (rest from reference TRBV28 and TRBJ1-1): DVKVTQSSRYLVKRTGEKVFLECVQDMDHENMFWYRQDPGLGLRLIYFSYDVKMKEKGDIPEGYSVSREKKERFSLILESASTNQTSMYLCASSFRDKAFFGQGTRLTVV.

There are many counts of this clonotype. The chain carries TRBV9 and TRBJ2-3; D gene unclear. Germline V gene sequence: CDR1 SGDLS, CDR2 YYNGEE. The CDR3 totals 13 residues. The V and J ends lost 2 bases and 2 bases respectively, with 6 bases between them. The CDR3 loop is CASSVRYTDTQYF. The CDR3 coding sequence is TGTGCCAGCAGCGTTCGATACACAGATACGCAGTATTTT.

The CDR3 DNA sequence: TGCAGCGTCGGCCGGGGAAAGGGGGACTACACCTTC. Amino acids: CSVGRGKGDYTF. The rearrangement uses TRBV29-1 and TRBJ1-2; possible D gene TRBD1, 6 bases. Trimming removed 6 bases at V and 10 bases at J, with 18 bases between. The CDR3 sequence is 12 residues long. From germline, CDR1 is SQVTM and CDR2 ANQGSEA.

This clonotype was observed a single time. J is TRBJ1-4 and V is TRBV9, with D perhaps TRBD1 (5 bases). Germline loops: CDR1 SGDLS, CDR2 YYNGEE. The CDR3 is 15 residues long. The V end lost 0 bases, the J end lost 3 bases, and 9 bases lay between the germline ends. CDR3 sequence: CASSVGGSPNEKLFF. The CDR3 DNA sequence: TGTGCCAGCAGCGTAGGGGGGTCGCCTAATGAAAAACTGTTTTTT.

The CDR3 sequence is CASRRLLGPQHF. DNA for the CDR3: TGTGCCAGCCGGCGGCTCCTTGGGCCCCAGCATTTT. The chain links TRBV6-6 to TRBJ1-5; no clear D. Trimming took off 8 bases at V and 9 bases at J, with 14 bases between the two ends. Germline CDR1 is MNHNY and CDR2 is SVGAGI (reference sequence). The CDR3 loop spans 12 amino acids.

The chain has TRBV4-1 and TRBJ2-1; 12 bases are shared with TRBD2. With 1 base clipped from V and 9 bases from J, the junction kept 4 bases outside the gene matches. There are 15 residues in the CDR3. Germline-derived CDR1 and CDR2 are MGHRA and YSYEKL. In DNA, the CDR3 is TGCGCCAGCAGCCAAGTTCTAGCGGGAGGGGGTGAGCAGTTCTTC. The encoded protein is CASSQVLAGGGEQFF.

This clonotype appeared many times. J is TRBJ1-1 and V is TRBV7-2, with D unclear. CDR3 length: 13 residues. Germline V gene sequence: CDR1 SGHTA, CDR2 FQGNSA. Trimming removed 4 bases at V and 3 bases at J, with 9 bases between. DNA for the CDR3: TGTGCCAGCAGCTCCCGACTAGACACTGAAGCTTTCTTT. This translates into CASSSRLDTEAFF.

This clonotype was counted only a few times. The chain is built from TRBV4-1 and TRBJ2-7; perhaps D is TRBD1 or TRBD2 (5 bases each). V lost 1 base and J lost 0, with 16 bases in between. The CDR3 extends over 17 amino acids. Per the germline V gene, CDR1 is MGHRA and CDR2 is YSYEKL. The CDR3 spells CASSQVNLGTYSYEQYF. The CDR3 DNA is TGCGCCAGCAGCCAAGTTAATTTAGGGACCTACTCCTACGAGCAGTACTTC.

For the CDR3, the DNA is TGTGCCAGCAATCCAGCGCCGGGACAGGACTATGGCTACACCTTC. Encoded protein: CASNPAPGQDYGYTF. The chain joins TRBV7-2 to TRBJ1-2; 8 bases line up with TRBD1. CDR1 and CDR2 (germline): SGHTA, FQGNSA. The CDR3 loop spans 15 amino acids. V lost 7 bases to trimming and J lost 3 bases; unmatched junction nucleotides: 10.